This TCR beta chain was sequenced during a study of T cells in Graves' hyperthyroidism and ophthalmopathy. Turning to the study itself: Peripheral blood was taken when the disease was first diagnosed, before any treatment began.

Over 18 months, lack of ophthalmopathy progression marked Graves' hyperthyroidism as stable. Criteria for exclusion of patients were uncontrolled infection, other autoimmune disease, pregnancy or lactation. Out of over 9 ml of fresh peripheral blood came the PBMCs. This clonotype came up a few times. The germline gives CDR1 MNHEY, CDR2 SVGEGT. Deletions cut 2 bases from V and 0 bases from J, with 10 bases between. CDR3 size: 15 residues. RNA transcripts provided the source from which TCR beta CDR3 regions were amplified. Researchers ran a first-round RT-PCR on the TCR CDR3 using the HTBI primer set. TCRdb passed the multiplex PCR reads through MiXCR, listing each CDR3 protein once. The sample includes about 560,000 distinct CDR3 sequences, 16% of them seen just once.

Sequenced material: blood. This rearrangement joins TRBV6-2 or TRBV6-3 to TRBJ1-1, with D hard to call. This sequence was found in a woman younger than 35 with Graves' hyperthyroidism. The CDR3 protein is CASSYRQIMNTEAFF. DNA for the CDR3: TGTGCCAGCAGTTACCGACAAATAATGAACACTGAAGCTTTCTTT.